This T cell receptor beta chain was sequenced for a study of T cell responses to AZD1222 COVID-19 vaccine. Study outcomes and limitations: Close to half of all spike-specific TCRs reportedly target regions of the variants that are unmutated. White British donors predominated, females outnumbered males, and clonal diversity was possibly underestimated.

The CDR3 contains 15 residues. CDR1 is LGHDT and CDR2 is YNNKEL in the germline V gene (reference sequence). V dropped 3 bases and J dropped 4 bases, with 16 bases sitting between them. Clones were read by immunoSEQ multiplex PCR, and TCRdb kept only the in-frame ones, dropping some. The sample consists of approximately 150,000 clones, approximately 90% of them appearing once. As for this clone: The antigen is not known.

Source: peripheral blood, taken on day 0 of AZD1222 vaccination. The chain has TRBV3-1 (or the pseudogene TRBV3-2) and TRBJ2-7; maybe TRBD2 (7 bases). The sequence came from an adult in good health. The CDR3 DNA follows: TGTGCCAGCAGCCACCCCCAGGGGCGGGGGTACGAGCAGTACTTC. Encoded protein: CASSHPQGRGYEQYF.